A single sample gave rise to the 20 T cell receptor beta chains below, sequenced in a study of regulatory T cells in long-lasting Graves disease. The authors built TCR beta libraries using iRepertoire HTBI primers and Arm-PCR of CDR3 regions. One entry per CDR3 protein, called by TCRdb with MiXCR from the multiplex PCR reads. The sample lists 350,000 to 500,000 distinct CDR3 sequences, about 16% occurring once. Time point denoted: newly diagnosed GD, antithyroid drugs for less than 3 months. There was RNA extracted from PBMCs, and the TCR library was made from it. These data are also associated with another study on T cells in Graves' hyperthyroidism and ophthalmopathy.

Source: peripheral blood mononuclear cells (PBMCs), taken at new diagnosis, from a patient treated with antithyroid drugs. The receptors were sampled from a woman in her 30s with Graves disease.

The rearrangement joins TRBV3-1 to TRBJ1-2; 8 bases match TRBD1. With 2 bases clipped from V and 5 bases from J, the junction kept 7 bases outside the gene matches. The germline gives CDR1 LGHDT, CDR2 YNNKEL (reference sequence). The CDR3 spans 15 residues. The CDR3 loop reads CASSQRQGRFYGYTF. As DNA, the CDR3 is TGTGCCAGCAGCCAAAGACAGGGGCGGTTTTATGGCTACACCTTC.

The chain uses TRBV2 and TRBJ1-1; D is possibly TRBD1 (6 bases). The CDR3 totals 12 residues. CDR1 is SNHLY, CDR2 FYNNEI, per germline. The V end lost 7 bases, the J end lost 4 bases, and 10 bases lay between the germline ends. The CDR3 bases are TGTGCCAGCAAGTGGGGGCTCACTGAAGCTTTCTTT. It specifies CASKWGLTEAFF.

Remarks on this clonotype: Just one base apart from a much larger clone, this may be a read error. V and J are TRBV12-3 or TRBV12-4 and TRBJ2-7, with no clear D. The CDR3 runs 16 residues. DNA for the CDR3: TGTGTCAGCAGTTTAGGGTGGGGTCAGGACGCCTACGAGCAGTACTTC. Translated, it gives CVSSLGWGQDAYEQYF.

The table lists this clonotype with many counts. This chain uses TRBV10-3 with TRBJ2-7; 9 positions match TRBD1. The CDR3 consists of 15 residues. Germline lookup yields CDR1 ENHRY and CDR2 SYGVKD. Losses at the gene ends were 4 bases for V and 2 bases for J; bases not matched to a gene: 6. The CDR3 loop is CAISGGQGGAYEQYF. As DNA, the CDR3 is TGTGCCATCAGTGGGGGACAGGGTGGGGCCTACGAGCAGTACTTC.

In this sample, this clonotype turned up many times. The chain links TRBV7-6 to TRBJ1-2, with TRBD1 matching over 7 bases. The CDR3 covers 13 residues. V shed 5 bases and J 4 bases; nucleotides not matched to a gene: 4. Germline V CDR1 and CDR2: SGHVS, FNYEAQ. CDR3 residues: CASSPRQGYGYTF. The CDR3 DNA sequence: TGTGCCAGCAGCCCTCGACAGGGCTATGGCTACACCTTC.

The V call is TRBV4-1, the J call TRBJ2-7; 9 bases agree with TRBD2. The V segment lost 1 base and the J segment 4 bases; nucleotides outside the gene matches: 5. Germline CDR1 MGHRA, CDR2 YSYEKL. The CDR3 is 15 residues long. CDR3 sequence: CASSQVASGEYEQYF. In DNA form, the CDR3 reads TGCGCCAGCAGCCAAGTGGCTAGCGGGGAATACGAGCAGTACTTC.

Comment on this clonotype: A much larger clone lies one base from this, so it may be a read error. The rearrangement joins TRBV7-6 to TRBJ1-1; 8 bases match TRBD1. Looked up from germline, CDR1 is SGHVS and CDR2 is FNYEAQ. The CDR3 is 15 residues long. The trim removed 1 base at V and 1 base at J, leaving 2 bases unmatched. The chain's CDR3 is CASSLETGENTEAFF. The DNA of the CDR3 is TGTGCCAGCAGCTTAGAGACAGGGGAGAACACTGAAGCTTTCTTT.

This clonotype has a count of ten or more. The chain combines TRBV5-1 with TRBJ2-1; TRBD2 matches 8 bases. There are 17 residues in the CDR3. Unmatched junction bases numbered 9, after V lost 3 bases and J lost 1 base. Looked up from germline, CDR1 is SGHRS and CDR2 is YFSETQ. The CDR3 DNA follows: TGCGCCAGCAGCTCGGGAGGGGGAGTGGGTTCCTACAATGAGCAGTTCTTC. This sequence encodes CASSSGGGVGSYNEQFF.

The sample holds many counts of this clonotype. The chain joins TRBV7-9 to TRBJ2-1, with 8 bases identical to TRBD2. J was trimmed by 6 bases and V by 5 bases; bases with no gene match: 6. Germline loops: CDR1 SEHNR, CDR2 FQNEAQ (reference sequence). The CDR3 consists of 14 residues. CDR3 coding DNA: TGTGCCAGCAGCCAGACTAGCGCGGTCAATGAGCAGTTCTTC. Protein: CASSQTSAVNEQFF.

Regarding this clonotype: A much larger clonotype is one base distant, so this may be a read error. The chain links TRBV20-1 to TRBJ2-5, with 10 bases identical to TRBD2. The CDR3 has 15 residues. The V gene's germline CDR1 is DFQATT and CDR2 SNEGSKA (reference sequence). The CDR3 sequence is CSARYEREGRETRYF. The DNA for the CDR3 is TGCAGTGCTAGATATGAGCGGGAGGGTAGAGAGACCCGGTACTTC.

This clonotype was recorded a few times. This rearrangement joins TRBV4-3 to TRBJ2-7, with D perhaps matching TRBD2 (5 bases). The length of the CDR3 is 15 residues. V was shortened by 0 bases and J by 0 bases, with 9 bases between the two germline ends. Germline lookup yields CDR1 LGHNA and CDR2 YSLEER. CDR3 loop: CASSQDYGNSYEQYF. The CDR3 DNA reads TGCGCCAGCAGCCAAGATTACGGGAACTCCTACGAGCAGTACTTC.

This clonotype was counted ten times or more. The gene calls are TRBV5-1 and TRBJ2-1; 11 bases agree with TRBD2. Germline-derived CDR1 and CDR2 are SGHRS and YFSETQ. V lost 3 bases, J lost 6 bases, and 11 bases stayed unmatched. The CDR3 contains 17 residues. CDR3 nucleotide sequence: TGCGCCAGCAGCTGGCTAACTAGCGGGAGAACCTCCAATGAGCAGTTCTTC. Encoded protein: CASSWLTSGRTSNEQFF.

Note on this clonotype: It may be a read error: a sequence one base away is much more abundant. The V call is TRBV12-3 or TRBV12-4, the J call TRBJ2-1, with 11 bases that match TRBD2. J gave up 5 bases and V 8 bases, and 5 bases lay outside the gene matches. This CDR3 is built from 14 residues. The CDR3 reads CASGIAGGDNEQFF. The DNA for the CDR3 is TGTGCCAGCGGAATAGCGGGGGGGGACAATGAGCAGTTCTTC.

This clonotype was observed at least ten times. The genes are TRBV7-8 and TRBJ2-2, with unresolved D. Germline-derived CDR1 and CDR2 are SGHVS and FQNEAQ. V dropped 7 bases and J dropped 1 base, with 7 bases sitting between them. The CDR3 consists of 13 residues. The CDR3 DNA sequence: TGTGCCAGCACCAGGAAGAACACCGGGGAGCTGTTTTTT. It codes for CASTRKNTGELFF.

Only one count was recorded for this clonotype. The chain employs TRBV29-1 and TRBJ2-6; 8 bases match TRBD2. The length of the CDR3 is 16 residues. CDR1 and CDR2 from the germline V gene are SQVTM and ANQGSEA. V was clipped by 4 bases and J by 0 bases; unmatched bases: 5. The CDR3 spells CSVAGRGGSGANVLTF. CDR3 nucleotides: TGCAGCGTTGCCGGACGGGGGGGCTCTGGGGCCAACGTCCTGACTTTC.

The chain carries TRBV6-5 and TRBJ2-3; D assignment may be TRBD1 or TRBD2 (5 bases each). V was shortened by 3 bases and J by 1 base, with 11 bases between the two germline ends. Per the germline V gene, CDR1 is MNHEY and CDR2 is SVGAGI. The CDR3 extends over 15 amino acids. Written as DNA, the CDR3 is TGTGCCAGCAGTTATGGGAGACAGCGCACAGATACGCAGTATTTT. Translation gives CASSYGRQRTDTQYF.

A few counts support this clonotype. The genes are TRBV5-5 and TRBJ1-6; D unclear. The V gene lost 3 bases and the J gene lost 6 bases, with 13 bases spanning the gap. The germline gives CDR1 SGHKS, CDR2 YYEKEE (reference sequence). CDR3 length: 15 residues. CDR3 bases: TGTGCCAGCAGCTCCGTCGCAACGATTAATTCACCCCTCCACTTT. Translated, it gives CASSSVATINSPLHF.

At least ten counts were recorded for this clonotype. The chain combines TRBV20-1 with TRBJ1-2; D is unclear. Germline V gene lookup returns CDR1 DFQATT and CDR2 SNEGSKA (reference sequence). The CDR3 covers 13 residues. With 8 bases removed from V and 0 bases from J, the gap between germline ends came to 13 bases. This chain's CDR3 is CSFRASSNYGYTF. DNA for the CDR3: TGCAGTTTTCGGGCCTCGTCTAACTATGGCTACACCTTC.

The sample holds many counts of this clonotype. The chain's CDR3 is CASSLARLAAYNEQFF. CDR3 nucleotide sequence: TGTGCCAGCAGCCTTGCACGCCTAGCGGCCTACAATGAGCAGTTCTTC. This chain links TRBV7-2 with TRBJ2-1; 7 nucleotides align to TRBD2. The CDR3 totals 16 residues. Germline V lookup: CDR1 SGHTA, CDR2 FQGNSA. Unmatched junction bases numbered 9, after V lost 5 bases and J lost 2 bases.

This clonotype was found a few times. This sequence joins TRBV6-5 and TRBJ2-7, with TRBD1 matching 7 bases. The CDR3 runs to 15 residues. The germline CDR1 and CDR2 sequences are MNHEY and SVGAGI. The V gene end was trimmed by 2 bases and the J gene end by 1 base; junction bases not matched to a gene: 5. The chain's CDR3 is CASSYRGQESYEQYF. The DNA for the CDR3 is TGTGCCAGCAGTTACAGAGGACAGGAGTCCTACGAGCAGTACTTC.